The 5 T cell receptor beta chains listed next were all sequenced from one sample in a study of T cells in localized non-small cell lung cancer. Produced via immunoSEQ multiplex PCR; TCRdb's table is partial and in-frame only. The repertoire includes 30,000 to 50,000 clones, 75% to 85% of them detected once, and roughly 36% sits in the top ten. The material sequenced was PBMCs, taken before any cancer treatment. These receptors originate from a woman aged 40-70 years with stage II squamous cell lung carcinoma.

This chain links TRBV7-8 with TRBJ1-6; TRBD1 is a possible D gene (5 bases). Germline V gene sequence: CDR1 SGHVS, CDR2 FQNEAQ. The CDR3 consists of 13 residues. With 3 bases removed from V and 7 bases from J, the gap between germline ends came to 7 bases. The CDR3: CASSFSGNSPLHF. Written as DNA, the CDR3 is TGTGCCAGCAGCTTTTCAGGGAATTCACCCCTCCACTTT.

This chain joins TRBV5-1 and TRBJ2-7, with TRBD1 identical over 8 bases. CDR3 length: 15 residues. The V gene's germline CDR1 is SGHRS and CDR2 YFSETQ. The V segment lost 4 bases and the J segment 5 bases; nucleotides outside the gene matches: 11. The CDR3 region has the DNA TGCGCCAGCAGCAGCCCCGGGACAGGCGGTAACGAGCAGTACTTC. It translates to CASSSPGTGGNEQYF.

This clone was observed many times. The V call is TRBV10-3, the J call TRBJ1-1; D gene uncertain. Trimming shortened V by 2 bases and J by 1 base, and 11 bases separated the two germline ends. This CDR3 is 15 amino acids long. The V gene's germline CDR1 is ENHRY and CDR2 SYGVKD. CDR3 DNA: TGTGCCATCAGTGAGGAGGTAGAGGGGAACACTGAAGCTTTCTTT. Its translation: CAISEEVEGNTEAFF.

The CDR3 DNA follows: TGTGCCAGTAGTGGACTAGCGGATAGCACAGATACGCAGTATTTT. Protein: CASSGLADSTDTQYF. The V gene is TRBV19, the J gene TRBJ2-3, with 10 bases identical to TRBD2. J was trimmed by 0 bases and V by 5 bases; bases with no gene match: 2. Germline V CDR1 and CDR2: LNHDA, SQIVND (reference sequence). This CDR3 comprises 15 residues.

This sequence joins TRBV10-3 and TRBJ2-3; 14 bases are a match to TRBD2. The CDR3 runs to 17 residues. Germline V gene sequence: CDR1 ENHRY, CDR2 SYGVKD. The V and J ends lost 5 bases and 2 bases, in that order; junction bases with no gene match: 6. In DNA form, the CDR3 reads TGTGCCATCAGTCAAAGGACTAGCGGGGGGTTCACAGATACGCAGTATTTT. Its translation: CAISQRTSGGFTDTQYF.